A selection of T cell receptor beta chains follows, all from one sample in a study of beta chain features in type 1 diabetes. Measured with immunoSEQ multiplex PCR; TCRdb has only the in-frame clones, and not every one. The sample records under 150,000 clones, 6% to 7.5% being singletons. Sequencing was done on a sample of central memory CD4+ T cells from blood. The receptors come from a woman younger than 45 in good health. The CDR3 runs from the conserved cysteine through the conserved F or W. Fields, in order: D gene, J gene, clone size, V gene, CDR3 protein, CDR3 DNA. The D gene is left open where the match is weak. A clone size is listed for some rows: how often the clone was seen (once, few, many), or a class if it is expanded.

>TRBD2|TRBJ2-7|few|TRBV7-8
CASGQTGTRGTYEQYF
TGTGCCAGCGGTCAAACCGGGACTAGAGGCACCTACGAGCAGTACTTC
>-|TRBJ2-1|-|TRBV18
CASSPIRQVQDNEQFF
TGTGCCAGCTCACCGATTAGACAGGTTCAGGACAATGAGCAGTTCTTC
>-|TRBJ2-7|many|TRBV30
CAWSVGVGTPYEQYF
TGTGCCTGGAGTGTAGGGGTTGGTACCCCCTACGAGCAGTACTTC
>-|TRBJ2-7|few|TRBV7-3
CASSPGAGASYEQYF
TGTGCCAGCAGCCCAGGGGCGGGAGCATCCTACGAGCAGTACTTC
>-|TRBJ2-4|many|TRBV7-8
CASSLATEQYF
TGTGCCAGCAGCTTAGCGACAGAGCAGTACTTC
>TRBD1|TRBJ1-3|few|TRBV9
CASSVGGRGRTGNTIYF
TGTGCCAGCAGCGTAGGTGGCAGGGGGAGAACTGGAAACACCATATATTTT
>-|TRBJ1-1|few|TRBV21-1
CASSAQTGNTEAFF
TGTGCCAGCAGCGCCCAGACTGGGAACACTGAAGCTTTCTTT
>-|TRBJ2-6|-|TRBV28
CASSGHKSGANVLTF
TGTGCCAGCAGTGGACACAAGTCTGGGGCCAACGTCCTGACTTTC
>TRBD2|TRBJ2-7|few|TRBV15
CATSAHGSGFLAGAYEQYF
TGTGCCACCAGCGCGCACGGGTCAGGGTTTCTAGCGGGAGCCTACGAGCAGTACTTC
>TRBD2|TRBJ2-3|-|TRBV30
CACTGAGAADTQYF
TGTGCCTGCACTGGAGCGGGAGCCGCAGATACGCAGTATTTT
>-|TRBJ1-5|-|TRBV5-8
CASSSWTAINQPQHF
TGTGCCAGCAGCTCCTGGACAGCCATCAATCAGCCCCAGCATTTT
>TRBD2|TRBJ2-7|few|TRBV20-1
CSGAGGDEQYF
TGCAGTGGGGCCGGGGGGGACGAGCAGTACTTC
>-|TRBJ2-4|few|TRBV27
CASTSFSTQPLAKNIQYF
TGTGCCAGCACAAGTTTTAGCACTCAACCCCTAGCCAAAAACATTCAGTACTTC
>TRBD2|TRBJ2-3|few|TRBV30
CAHKGTSTATDTQYF
TGTGCCCATAAAGGGACTAGCACTGCCACAGATACGCAGTATTTT
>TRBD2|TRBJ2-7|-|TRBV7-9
CASSLSTTGGTEQYF
TGTGCCAGCAGCTTATCTACGACGGGAGGGACCGAGCAGTACTTC
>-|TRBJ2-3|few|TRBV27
CASSLAGANTDTQYF
TGTGCCAGCAGTTTAGCCGGTGCTAACACAGATACGCAGTATTTT
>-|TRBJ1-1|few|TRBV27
CASSNGISGEAFF
TGTGCCAGCAGTAATGGAATATCAGGGGAAGCTTTCTTT
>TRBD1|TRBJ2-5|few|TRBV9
CASSVGDSLETQYF
TGTGCCAGCAGCGTTGGGGACAGCTTAGAGACCCAGTACTTC
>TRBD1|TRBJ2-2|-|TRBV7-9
CASSSGQGDTGELFF
TGTGCCAGCAGCTCAGGACAGGGGGACACCGGGGAGCTGTTTTTT
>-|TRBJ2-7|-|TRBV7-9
CASSKDTNSYEQYF
TGTGCCAGCAGCAAGGACACCAACTCCTACGAGCAGTACTTC
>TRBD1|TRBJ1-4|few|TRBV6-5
CASSYGGQNGEKLFF
TGTGCCAGCAGTTACGGGGGACAGAACGGTGAAAAACTGTTTTTT
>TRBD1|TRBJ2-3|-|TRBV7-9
CASSPSLGGADTQYF
TGTGCCAGCAGCCCAAGCCTAGGGGGCGCAGATACGCAGTATTTT
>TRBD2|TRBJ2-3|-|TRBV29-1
CSVAGLAGEDTQYF
TGCAGCGTTGCTGGGCTAGCGGGAGAGGATACGCAGTATTTT
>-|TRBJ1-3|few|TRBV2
CASRGLAGNTIYF
TGTGCCAGCAGGGGGCTAGCTGGAAACACCATATATTTT
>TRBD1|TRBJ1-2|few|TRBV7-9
CASSSTGTGNNYGYTF
TGTGCCAGCAGTAGCACCGGGACAGGGAATAACTATGGCTACACCTTC
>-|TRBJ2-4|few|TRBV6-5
CASRRGANDQNIQYF
TGTGCCAGCAGACGTGGAGCGAATGATCAAAACATTCAGTACTTC
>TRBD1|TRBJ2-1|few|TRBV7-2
CASSSQGGNEQFF
TGTGCCAGCAGCTCACAGGGGGGTAATGAGCAGTTCTTC
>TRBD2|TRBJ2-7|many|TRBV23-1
CASIRAGVPYEQYF
TGCGCCAGCATACGTGCGGGGGTTCCCTACGAGCAGTACTTC
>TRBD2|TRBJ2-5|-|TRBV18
CASSPFSGGETQYF
TGTGCCAGCTCACCATTCTCGGGAGGAGAGACCCAGTACTTC
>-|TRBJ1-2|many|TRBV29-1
CSVGGMESGYTF
TGCAGCGTCGGGGGGATGGAGAGTGGCTACACCTTC
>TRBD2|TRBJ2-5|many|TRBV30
CAWSHGLAGDQETQYF
TGTGCCTGGAGCCACGGACTAGCGGGAGATCAAGAGACCCAGTACTTC
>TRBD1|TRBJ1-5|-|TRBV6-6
CASNLFGTGNQPQHF
TGTGCCAGCAACCTATTTGGGACAGGTAATCAGCCCCAGCATTTT
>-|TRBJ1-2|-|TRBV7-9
CASSSGGAWGYTF
TGTGCCAGCAGCTCCGGTGGTGCCTGGGGCTACACCTTC
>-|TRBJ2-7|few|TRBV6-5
CAISESPDSYEQYF
TGTGCCATCAGTGAGTCTCCTGACTCCTACGAGCAGTACTTC
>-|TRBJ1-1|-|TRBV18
CASSPENSMNTEAFF
TGTGCCAGCTCACCAGAGAACAGTATGAACACTGAAGCTTTCTTT
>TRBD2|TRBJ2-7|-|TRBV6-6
CASSYSTSGKTYEQYF
TGTGCCAGCAGTTACTCAACTAGCGGGAAGACCTACGAGCAGTACTTC
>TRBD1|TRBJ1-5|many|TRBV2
CASSELGQGGDQPQHF
TGTGCCAGCAGTGAGTTGGGACAGGGGGGAGATCAGCCCCAGCATTTT
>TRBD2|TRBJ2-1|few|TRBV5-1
CASNRGLAGVKGEQFF
TGCGCCAGCAATCGGGGACTAGCGGGAGTGAAGGGTGAGCAGTTCTTC
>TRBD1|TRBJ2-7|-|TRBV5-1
CASSLGQGARNEQYF
TGCGCCAGCAGCTTGGGGCAGGGGGCCAGGAACGAGCAGTACTTC
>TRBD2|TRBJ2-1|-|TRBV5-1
CASSLDSGRRNEQFF
TGCGCCAGCAGCTTGGATAGCGGGCGACGCAATGAGCAGTTCTTC
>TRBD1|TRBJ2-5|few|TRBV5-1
CASSEMTGSETQYF
TGCGCCAGCAGCGAAATGACAGGGTCAGAGACCCAGTACTTC
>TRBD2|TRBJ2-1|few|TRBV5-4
CASSSSVGGRVYNEQFF
TGTGCCAGCAGCTCCTCAGTTGGCGGGAGGGTCTACAATGAGCAGTTCTTC
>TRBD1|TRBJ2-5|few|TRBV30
CAWSYGQGGETQYF
TGTGCCTGGAGTTACGGACAGGGAGGAGAGACCCAGTACTTC
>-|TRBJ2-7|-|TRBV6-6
CASSDSGGRREQYF
TGTGCCAGCAGTGACTCCGGAGGGAGGCGCGAGCAGTACTTC
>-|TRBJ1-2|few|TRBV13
CASSSRRGLRENYGYTF
TGTGCCAGCAGCTCTCGACGCGGACTAAGGGAAAACTATGGCTACACCTTC
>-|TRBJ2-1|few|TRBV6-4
CASSERGEQFF
TGTGCCAGCAGTGAAAGGGGCGAGCAGTTCTTC
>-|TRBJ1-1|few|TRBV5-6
CASSPNTEAFF
TGTGCCAGCAGCCCTAACACTGAAGCTTTCTTT
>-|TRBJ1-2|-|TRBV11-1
CASSRTPNYGYTF
TGTGCCAGCAGCCGGACACCTAACTATGGCTACACCTTC
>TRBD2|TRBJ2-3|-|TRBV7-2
CASSPPGLAGGTDTQYF
TGTGCCAGCAGCCCCCCAGGTCTAGCGGGAGGGACAGATACGCAGTATTTT